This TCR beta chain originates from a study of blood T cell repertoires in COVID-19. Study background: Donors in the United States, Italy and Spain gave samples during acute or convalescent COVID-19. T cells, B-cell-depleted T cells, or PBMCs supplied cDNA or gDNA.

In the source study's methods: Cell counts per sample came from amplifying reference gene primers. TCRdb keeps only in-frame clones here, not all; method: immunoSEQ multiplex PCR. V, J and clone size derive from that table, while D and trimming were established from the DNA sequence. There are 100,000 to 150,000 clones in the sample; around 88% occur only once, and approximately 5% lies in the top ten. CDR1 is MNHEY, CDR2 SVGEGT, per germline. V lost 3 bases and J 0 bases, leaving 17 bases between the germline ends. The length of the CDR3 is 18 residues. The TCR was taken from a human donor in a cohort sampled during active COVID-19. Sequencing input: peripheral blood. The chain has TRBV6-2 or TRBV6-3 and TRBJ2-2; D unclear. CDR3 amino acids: CASSYISVRVTNTGELFF. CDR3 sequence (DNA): TGTGCCAGCAGTTATATTTCGGTACGTGTGACGAACACCGGGGAGCTGTTTTTT.